The source of this TCR beta chain is a study of preoperative IRX-2 immunotherapy in early breast cancer. The CDR3 totals 15 residues. Unmatched junction bases numbered 10, after V lost 5 bases and J lost 4 bases. Germline V gene data show CDR1 as MNHGY and CDR2 as SAAAGT. Treatment denoted: preoperative locoregional IRX-2 cytokine immunotherapy. This phase Ib study tested locoregional IRX-2 cytokine immunotherapy given before surgery. Sequencing used immunoSEQ multiplex PCR; TCRdb keeps in-frame clones, though not all of them. The sample carries 75,000 to 100,000 clones, roughly 90% recorded once. This clone occurred once.

The sequencing used tumor tissue, collected after IRX-2 immunotherapy. This clonotype was sampled from a human donor with breast cancer. The genes are TRBV6-8 and TRBJ1-2, with 7 bases fitting TRBD1. As DNA, the CDR3 is TGTGCCAGCAGTGACCCGGGACAGTATAGCTATGGCTACACCTTC. This translates into CASSDPGQYSYGYTF.